This T cell receptor (beta chain) is from a study of cytomegalovirus exposure and HLA in healthy donors. Some clones are missing from TCRdb's copy, which holds only in-frame ones; the method was immunoSEQ multiplex PCR. The profile covers 100,000 to 150,000 clones, with nearly 90% appearing a single time and approximately 1.2% taken by the ten largest. This CDR3 region has 15 residues. V dropped 6 bases and J dropped 6; count of bases not matched to a gene: 6. Germline-derived CDR1 and CDR2 are WNHNN and SYGVQD (reference sequence). This clone is a singleton in its sample. Specimen: PBMCs. This rearrangement joins TRBV10-1 to TRBJ2-3, with 13 bases aligning to TRBD2. The receptor's source is a woman aged 18-29 years in good health and CMV-seronegative. The CDR3, as DNA: TGCGCCAGCAGCTCCGGACTAGCGGGGGCCGATACGCAGTATTTT. This codes for CASSSGLAGADTQYF.